The rows below give T cell receptor beta chains drawn from one sample of a study of cytomegalovirus exposure and HLA in healthy donors. TCRdb's table, derived via immunoSEQ multiplex PCR, lists solely in-frame clones and lacks some. This table has roughly 200,000 clones, 82% appearing once. The sequenced sample was PBMCs. The origin of the receptors is a woman aged 45-60 years in good health and CMV-seronegative. Both conserved end residues are part of each CDR3. D genes are given only for firm matches. Clone size is not always given. Where it is, it says once, few, many or a class for expanded clones.

j_call: TRBJ2-7
d_call: -
v_call: TRBV28
clone_size: -
cdr3_nt: TGTGCCGGAGGGACGGACTCCTACGAGCAGTACTTC
cdr3_aa: CAGGTDSYEQYF

j_call: TRBJ2-1
d_call: -
v_call: TRBV9
clone_size: -
cdr3_nt: TGTGCCAGCCGCCCGGGACTGGGACCTTACAATGAGCAGTTCTTC
cdr3_aa: CASRPGLGPYNEQFF

j_call: TRBJ1-5
d_call: TRBD1
v_call: TRBV2
clone_size: -
cdr3_nt: TGTGCCAGCACGGGACAGGGGGCGTATCAGCCCCAGCATTTT
cdr3_aa: CASTGQGAYQPQHF

j_call: TRBJ2-1
d_call: -
v_call: TRBV7-9
clone_size: -
cdr3_nt: TGTGCCACCCTACAGGGTTACAATGAGCAGTTCTTC
cdr3_aa: CATLQGYNEQFF

j_call: TRBJ1-4
d_call: -
v_call: TRBV6-5
clone_size: few
cdr3_nt: TGTGCCAGCAGTTACCAGAAAGCAACTAATGAAAAACTGTTTTTT
cdr3_aa: CASSYQKATNEKLFF

j_call: TRBJ2-7
d_call: TRBD1
v_call: TRBV7-9
clone_size: -
cdr3_nt: TGTGCCAGCAGCCTACCGGGACAGGGTATCGACGAGCAGTACTTC
cdr3_aa: CASSLPGQGIDEQYF

j_call: TRBJ1-2
d_call: -
v_call: TRBV28
clone_size: -
cdr3_nt: TGTGCCAGCAGTGAGTCAGGAAACTATGGCTACACCTTC
cdr3_aa: CASSESGNYGYTF

j_call: TRBJ1-2
d_call: -
v_call: TRBV5-8
clone_size: -
cdr3_nt: TGTGCCAGCAGAACTCGGACAGAACTCAACTATGGCTACACCTTC
cdr3_aa: CASRTRTELNYGYTF

j_call: TRBJ2-5
d_call: -
v_call: TRBV2
clone_size: -
cdr3_nt: TGTGCCAGCAGTGGCCAGACAGGCCCTCAAGAGACCCAGTACTTC
cdr3_aa: CASSGQTGPQETQYF

j_call: TRBJ1-6
d_call: -
v_call: TRBV4-3
clone_size: -
cdr3_nt: TGCGCCAGCAGCCAAGCCCTCTCACTCAACTCCTATAATTCACCCCTCCACTTT
cdr3_aa: CASSQALSLNSYNSPLHF

j_call: TRBJ2-7
d_call: TRBD2
v_call: TRBV5-1
clone_size: -
cdr3_nt: TGCGCCAGCAGCAGGGGAGCGGGAGAGGGGGACGAGCAGTACTTC
cdr3_aa: CASSRGAGEGDEQYF

j_call: TRBJ1-1
d_call: -
v_call: TRBV2
clone_size: -
cdr3_nt: TGTGCCAGCAGTGCTGGGCCGAACGCTTTCTTT
cdr3_aa: CASSAGPNAFF

j_call: TRBJ1-5
d_call: TRBD1
v_call: TRBV27
clone_size: -
cdr3_nt: TGTGCCAGCAGTTTATTACAGGGGGACCAGCCCCAGCATTTT
cdr3_aa: CASSLLQGDQPQHF

j_call: TRBJ1-2
d_call: TRBD1
v_call: TRBV6-4
clone_size: -
cdr3_nt: TGTGCCAGCAGTGTCAGCGGGACAGGGACGTATGGCTACACCTTC
cdr3_aa: CASSVSGTGTYGYTF

j_call: TRBJ2-1
d_call: TRBD2
v_call: TRBV6-4
clone_size: -
cdr3_nt: TGTGCCAGCAGTGACGTAGCGGGGGATTACAATGAGCAGTTCTTC
cdr3_aa: CASSDVAGDYNEQFF

j_call: TRBJ2-7
d_call: TRBD2
v_call: TRBV4-1
clone_size: -
cdr3_nt: TGCGCCAGCAGCTCTCGACTAGCTTCTAACGAGCAGTACTTC
cdr3_aa: CASSSRLASNEQYF

j_call: TRBJ1-2
d_call: -
v_call: TRBV30
clone_size: -
cdr3_nt: TGTGCCTGGAGTTGGGGCGGGAAAAGTAACTATGGCTACACCTTC
cdr3_aa: CAWSWGGKSNYGYTF